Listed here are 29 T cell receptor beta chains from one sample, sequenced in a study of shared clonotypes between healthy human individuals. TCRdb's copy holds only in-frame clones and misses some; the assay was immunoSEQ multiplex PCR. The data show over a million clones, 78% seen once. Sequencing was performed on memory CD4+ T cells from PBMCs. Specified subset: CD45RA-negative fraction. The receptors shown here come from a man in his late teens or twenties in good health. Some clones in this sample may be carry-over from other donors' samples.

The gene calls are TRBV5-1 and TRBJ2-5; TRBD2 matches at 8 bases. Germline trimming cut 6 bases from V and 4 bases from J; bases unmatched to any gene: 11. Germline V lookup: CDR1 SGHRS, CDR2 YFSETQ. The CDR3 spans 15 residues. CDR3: CASTWDSGTLETQYF. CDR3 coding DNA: TGCGCCAGCACGTGGGATAGCGGGACTCTAGAGACCCAGTACTTC.

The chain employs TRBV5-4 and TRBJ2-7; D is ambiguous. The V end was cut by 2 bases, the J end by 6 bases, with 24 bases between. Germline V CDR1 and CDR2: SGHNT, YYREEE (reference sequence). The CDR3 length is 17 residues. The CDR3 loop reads CASSFLGGGRVSLEQYF. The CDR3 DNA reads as TGTGCCAGCAGCTTTTTAGGCGGCGGCCGTGTATCGCTCGAGCAGTACTTC.

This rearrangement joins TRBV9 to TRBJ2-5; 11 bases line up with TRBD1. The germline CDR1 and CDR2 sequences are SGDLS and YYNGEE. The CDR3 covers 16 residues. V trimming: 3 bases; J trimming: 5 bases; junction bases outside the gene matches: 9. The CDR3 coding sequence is TGTGCCAGCAGCGCCACAGGACAGGGGGCGGGGGAGACCCAGTACTTC. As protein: CASSATGQGAGETQYF.

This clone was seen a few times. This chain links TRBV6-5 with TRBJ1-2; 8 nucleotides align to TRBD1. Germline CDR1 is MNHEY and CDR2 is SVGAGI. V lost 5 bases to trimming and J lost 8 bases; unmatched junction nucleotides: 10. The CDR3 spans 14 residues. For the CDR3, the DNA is TGTGCCAGCAGTCCTAGGGACAGGAAGGGAGGCTACACCTTC. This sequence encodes CASSPRDRKGGYTF.

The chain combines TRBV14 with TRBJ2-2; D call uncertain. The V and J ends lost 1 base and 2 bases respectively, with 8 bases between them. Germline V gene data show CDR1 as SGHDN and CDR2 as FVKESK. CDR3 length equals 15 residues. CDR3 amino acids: CASSQVRGNTGELFF. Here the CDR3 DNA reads TGTGCCAGCAGCCAAGTCAGAGGAAACACCGGGGAGCTGTTTTTT.

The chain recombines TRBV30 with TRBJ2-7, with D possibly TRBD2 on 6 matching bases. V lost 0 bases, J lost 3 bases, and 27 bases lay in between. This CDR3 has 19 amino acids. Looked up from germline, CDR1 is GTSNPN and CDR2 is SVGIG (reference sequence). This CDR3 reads CAWSVALRDHPVGSYEQYF. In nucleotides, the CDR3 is TGTGCCTGGAGTGTCGCTTTGCGGGATCACCCTGTGGGGAGCTACGAGCAGTACTTC.

The CDR3 region has the DNA TGTGCCAGCAACGGAGTCGGGGCCGGGGAGCTGTTTTTT. Protein sequence: CASNGVGAGELFF. V and J are TRBV2 and TRBJ2-2; D possibly corresponds to TRBD2 (5 bases). Germline values: CDR1 SNHLY, CDR2 FYNNEI. Trimming pared 7 bases from V and 6 bases from J, leaving 12 bases between. The CDR3 spans 13 residues.

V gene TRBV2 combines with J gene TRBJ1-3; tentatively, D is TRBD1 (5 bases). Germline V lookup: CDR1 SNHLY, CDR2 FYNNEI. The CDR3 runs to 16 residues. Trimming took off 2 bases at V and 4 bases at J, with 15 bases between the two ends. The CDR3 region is CASSEWAGLGGNTIYF. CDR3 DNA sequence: TGTGCCAGCAGTGAATGGGCAGGGCTGGGCGGAAACACCATATATTTT.

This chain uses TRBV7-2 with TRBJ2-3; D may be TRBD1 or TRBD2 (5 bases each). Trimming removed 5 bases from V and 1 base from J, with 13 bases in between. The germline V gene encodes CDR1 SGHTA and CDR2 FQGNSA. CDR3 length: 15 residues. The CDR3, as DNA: TGTGCCAGCAGCCCCGTTGGGGGTCGCACAGATACGCAGTATTTT. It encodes CASSPVGGRTDTQYF. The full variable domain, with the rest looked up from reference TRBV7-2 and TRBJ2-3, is GAGVSQSPSNKVTEKGKDVELRCDPISGHTALYWYRQSLGQGLEFLIYFQGNSAPDKSGLPSDRFSAERTGGSVSTLTIQRTQQEDSAVYLCASSPVGGRTDTQYFGPGTRLTVL.

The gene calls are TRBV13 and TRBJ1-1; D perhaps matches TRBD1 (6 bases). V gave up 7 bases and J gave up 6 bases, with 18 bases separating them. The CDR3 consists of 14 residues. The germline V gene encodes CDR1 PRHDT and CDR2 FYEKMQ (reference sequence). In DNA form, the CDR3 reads TGTGCCAGCATCCTGGGGGGCAGCTCCGCTGAAGCTTTCTTT. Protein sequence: CASILGGSSAEAFF.

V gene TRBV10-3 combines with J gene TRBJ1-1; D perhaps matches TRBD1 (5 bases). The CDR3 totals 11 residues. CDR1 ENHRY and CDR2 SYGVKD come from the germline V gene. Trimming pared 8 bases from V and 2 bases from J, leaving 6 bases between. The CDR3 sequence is CAIGGNTEAFF. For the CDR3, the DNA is TGTGCCATCGGGGGTAACACTGAAGCTTTCTTT.

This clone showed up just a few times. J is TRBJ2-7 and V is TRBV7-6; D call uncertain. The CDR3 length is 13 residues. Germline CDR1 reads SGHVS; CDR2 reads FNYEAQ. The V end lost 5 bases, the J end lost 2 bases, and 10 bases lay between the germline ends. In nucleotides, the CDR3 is TGTGCCAGCAGCGTAGGGTTCACCTACGAGCAGTACTTC. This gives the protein CASSVGFTYEQYF. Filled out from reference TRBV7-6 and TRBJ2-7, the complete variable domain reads GAGVSQSPRYKVTKRGQDVALRCDPISGHVSLYWYRQALGQGPEFLTYFNYEAQQDKSGLPNDRFSAERPEGSISTLTIQRTEQRDSAMYRCASSVGFTYEQYFGPGTRLTVT.

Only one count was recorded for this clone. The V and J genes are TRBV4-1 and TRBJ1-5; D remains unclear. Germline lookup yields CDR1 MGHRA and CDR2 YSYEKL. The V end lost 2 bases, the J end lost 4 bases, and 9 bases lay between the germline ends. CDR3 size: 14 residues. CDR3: CASSQKPTNQPQHF. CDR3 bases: TGCGCCAGCAGCCAAAAGCCTACGAATCAGCCCCAGCATTTT.

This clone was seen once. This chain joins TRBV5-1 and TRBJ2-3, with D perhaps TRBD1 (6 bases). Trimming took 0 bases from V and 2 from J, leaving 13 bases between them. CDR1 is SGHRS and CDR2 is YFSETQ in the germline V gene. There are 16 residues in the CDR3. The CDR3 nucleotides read TGCGCCAGCAGCTTGGGAAGGGGGTACCTCACAGATACGCAGTATTTT. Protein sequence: CASSLGRGYLTDTQYF.

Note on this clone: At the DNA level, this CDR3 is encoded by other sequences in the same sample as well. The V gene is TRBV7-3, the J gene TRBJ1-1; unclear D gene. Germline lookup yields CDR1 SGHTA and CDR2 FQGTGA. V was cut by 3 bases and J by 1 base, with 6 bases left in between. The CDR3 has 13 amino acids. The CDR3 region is CASSFTQNTEAFF. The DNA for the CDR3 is TGTGCCAGCAGCTTTACCCAGAACACTGAAGCTTTCTTT.

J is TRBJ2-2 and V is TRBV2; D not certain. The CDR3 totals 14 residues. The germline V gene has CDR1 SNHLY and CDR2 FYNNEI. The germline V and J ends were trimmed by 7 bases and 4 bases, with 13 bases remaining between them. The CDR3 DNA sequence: TGTGCCAGCACTCTCCGCAAAAGCACCGGGGAGCTGTTTTTT. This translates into CASTLRKSTGELFF.

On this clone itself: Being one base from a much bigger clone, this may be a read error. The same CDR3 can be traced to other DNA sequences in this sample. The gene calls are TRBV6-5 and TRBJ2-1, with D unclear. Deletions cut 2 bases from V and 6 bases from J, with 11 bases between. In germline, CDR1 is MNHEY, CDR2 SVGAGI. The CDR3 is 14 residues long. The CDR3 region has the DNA TGTGCCAGCAGTTACGTCCTAGGAGTCAATGAGCAGTTCTTC. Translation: CASSYVLGVNEQFF.

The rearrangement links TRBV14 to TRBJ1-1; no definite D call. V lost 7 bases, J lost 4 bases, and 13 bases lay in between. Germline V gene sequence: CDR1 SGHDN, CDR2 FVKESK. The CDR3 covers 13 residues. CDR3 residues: CASTFGPATEAFF. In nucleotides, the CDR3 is TGTGCCAGCACCTTCGGCCCGGCCACTGAAGCTTTCTTT.

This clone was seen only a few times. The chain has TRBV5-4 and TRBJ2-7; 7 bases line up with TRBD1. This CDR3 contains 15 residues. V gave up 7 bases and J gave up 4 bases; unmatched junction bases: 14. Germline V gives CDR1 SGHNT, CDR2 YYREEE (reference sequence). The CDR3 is CASAIWDRFSYEQYF. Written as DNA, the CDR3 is TGTGCCAGCGCCATATGGGACAGATTCTCTTACGAGCAGTACTTC.

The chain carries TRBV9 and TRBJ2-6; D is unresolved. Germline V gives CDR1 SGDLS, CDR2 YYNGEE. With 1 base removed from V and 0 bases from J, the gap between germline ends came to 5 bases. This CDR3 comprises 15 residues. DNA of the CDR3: TGTGCCAGCAGCGTACGAAGCTCTGGGGCCAACGTCCTGACTTTC. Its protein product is CASSVRSSGANVLTF.

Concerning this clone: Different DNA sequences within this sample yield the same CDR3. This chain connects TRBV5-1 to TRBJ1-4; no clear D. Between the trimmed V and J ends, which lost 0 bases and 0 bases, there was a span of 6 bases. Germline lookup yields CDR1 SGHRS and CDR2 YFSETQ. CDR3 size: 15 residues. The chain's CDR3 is CASSLGGATNEKLFF. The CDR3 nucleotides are TGCGCCAGCAGCTTGGGAGGCGCAACTAATGAAAAACTGTTTTTT.

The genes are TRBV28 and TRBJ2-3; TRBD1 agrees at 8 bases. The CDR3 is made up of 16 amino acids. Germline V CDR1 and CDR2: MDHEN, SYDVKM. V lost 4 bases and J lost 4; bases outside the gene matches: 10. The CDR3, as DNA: TGTGCCAGCAGTTCCTCCGACAGGGGAGCTGCAGATACGCAGTATTTT. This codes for CASSSSDRGAADTQYF.

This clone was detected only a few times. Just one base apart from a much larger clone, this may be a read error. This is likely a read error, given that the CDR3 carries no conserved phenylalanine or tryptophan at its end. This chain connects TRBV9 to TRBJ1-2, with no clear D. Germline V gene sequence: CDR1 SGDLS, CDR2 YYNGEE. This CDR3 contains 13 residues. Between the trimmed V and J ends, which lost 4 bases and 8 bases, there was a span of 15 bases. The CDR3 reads CASSPPSRFGYTL. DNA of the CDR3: TGTGCCAGCAGCCCCCCGTCCCGATTCGGCTACACCCTC.

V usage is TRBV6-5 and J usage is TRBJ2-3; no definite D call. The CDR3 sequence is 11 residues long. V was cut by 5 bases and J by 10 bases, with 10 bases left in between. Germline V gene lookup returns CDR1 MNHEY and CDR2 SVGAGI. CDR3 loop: CASSDVVAQYF. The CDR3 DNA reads TGTGCCAGCAGTGATGTCGTAGCGCAGTATTTT.

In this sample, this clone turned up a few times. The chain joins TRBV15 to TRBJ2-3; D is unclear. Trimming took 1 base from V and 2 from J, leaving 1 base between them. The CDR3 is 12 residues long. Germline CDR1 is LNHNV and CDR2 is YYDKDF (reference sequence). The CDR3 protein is CATSRVTDTQYF. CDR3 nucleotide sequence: TGTGCCACCAGCAGAGTCACAGATACGCAGTATTTT.

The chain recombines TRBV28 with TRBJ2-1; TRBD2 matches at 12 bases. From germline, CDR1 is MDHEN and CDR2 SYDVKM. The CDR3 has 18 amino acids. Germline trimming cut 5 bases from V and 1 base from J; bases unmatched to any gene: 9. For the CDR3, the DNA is TGTGCCAGCAGTCCCAGAGGACTAGCGGGACGGTCCTACAATGAGCAGTTCTTC. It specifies CASSPRGLAGRSYNEQFF.

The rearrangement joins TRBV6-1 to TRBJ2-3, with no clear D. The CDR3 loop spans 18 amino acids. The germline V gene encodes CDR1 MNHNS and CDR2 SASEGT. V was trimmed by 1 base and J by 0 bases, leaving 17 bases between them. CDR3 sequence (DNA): TGTGCCAGCAGTGAAGACCCCCCGGCACAAACTAGCACAGATACGCAGTATTTT. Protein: CASSEDPPAQTSTDTQYF.

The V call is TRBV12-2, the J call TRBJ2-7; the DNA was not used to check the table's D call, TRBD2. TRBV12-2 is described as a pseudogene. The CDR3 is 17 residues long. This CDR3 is CASRLALGLAGRYEQYF. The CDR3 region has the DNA TGTGCAAGTCGCTTAGCGTTGGGTCTAGCGGGACGCTACGAGCAGTACTTC.

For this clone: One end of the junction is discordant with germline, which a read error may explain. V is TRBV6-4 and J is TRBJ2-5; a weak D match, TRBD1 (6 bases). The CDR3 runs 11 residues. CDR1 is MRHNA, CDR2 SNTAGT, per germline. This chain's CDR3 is CASSEKGRGDF. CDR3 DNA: TGTGCCAGCAGTGAGAAAGGCAGGGGAGACTTC.